Listed here is a single TCR beta chain. Antigen specificity is unknown. The CDR3 extends over 15 amino acids. The V and J ends lost 3 bases and 4 bases, in that order; junction bases with no gene match: 8. Germline V gene sequence: CDR1 MDHEN, CDR2 SYDVKM. The source of the sample is a study of TIL therapy for anti-PD-1-resistant metastatic lung cancer. Study-wide context: Half of patients were current or former smokers. Tumors carried a median roughly 1.5 non-synonymous mutations per megabase. Study outcomes and limitations: Infused TIL clonotypes partially replaced the baseline blood repertoire, then decayed over months.

The time point was: pre-treatment sample, taken before nivolumab and TIL therapy. Patients were adults with stage 4 NSCLC. The immunoSEQ assay was v3. Assay: immunoSEQ multiplex PCR; the TCRdb copy retains only in-frame clones and omits some. This table holds roughly 46,000 clones, 80% to 90% found once. The sample here was blood, taken at baseline. The clonotype was recovered from a person aged 25 to 79 with non-small cell lung cancer. The chain has TRBV28 and TRBJ1-2; TRBD1 matches at 7 bases. The CDR3 spells CASSFPNNRGYGYTF. For the CDR3, the DNA is TGTGCCAGCAGTTTCCCAAACAACAGGGGCTATGGCTACACCTTC.